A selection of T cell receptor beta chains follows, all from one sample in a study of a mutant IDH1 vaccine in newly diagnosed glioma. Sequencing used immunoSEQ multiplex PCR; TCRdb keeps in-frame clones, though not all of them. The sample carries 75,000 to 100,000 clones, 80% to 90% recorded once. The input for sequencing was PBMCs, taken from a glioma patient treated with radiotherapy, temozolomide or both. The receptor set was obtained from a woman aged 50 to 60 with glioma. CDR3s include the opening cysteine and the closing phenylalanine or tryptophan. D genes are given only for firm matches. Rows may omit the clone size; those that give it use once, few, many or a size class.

CDR3aa: CAISNQQGTLHNEQFF
CDR3nt: TGTGCCATCAGCAACCAACAGGGGACCCTTCACAATGAGCAGTTCTTC
j_gene: TRBJ2-1
abundance: .
v_gene: TRBV10-3
d_gene: TRBD1

CDR3aa: CASSPNRETQYF
CDR3nt: TGTGCCAGCAGTCCCAACCGGGAGACCCAGTACTTC
j_gene: TRBJ2-5
abundance: .
v_gene: TRBV27
d_gene: .

CDR3aa: CARPRGRAHEQYF
CDR3nt: TGTGCCAGGCCCCGGGGGCGGGCCCACGAGCAGTACTTC
j_gene: TRBJ2-7
abundance: once
v_gene: TRBV6-4
d_gene: .

CDR3aa: CASSHQGDTGELFF
CDR3nt: TGTGCCAGCAGTCACCAGGGGGACACCGGGGAGCTGTTTTTT
j_gene: TRBJ2-2
abundance: .
v_gene: TRBV6-1
d_gene: TRBD1

CDR3aa: CASSLDRAHNSPLHF
CDR3nt: TGTGCCAGCAGTTTGGACAGGGCCCATAATTCACCCCTCCACTTT
j_gene: TRBJ1-6
abundance: .
v_gene: TRBV6-6
d_gene: TRBD1

CDR3aa: CASSVEGGQGADTQYF
CDR3nt: TGTGCCAGCAGCGTAGAAGGGGGACAGGGCGCAGATACGCAGTATTTT
j_gene: TRBJ2-3
abundance: .
v_gene: TRBV9
d_gene: TRBD1

CDR3aa: CASPWGQGGVDQPQHF
CDR3nt: TGTGCCAGCCCTTGGGGGCAGGGAGGGGTGGATCAGCCCCAGCATTTT
j_gene: TRBJ1-5
abundance: .
v_gene: TRBV11-1
d_gene: .

CDR3aa: CASSLGRTVSGGYTF
CDR3nt: TGCGCCAGCAGCTTGGGGCGGACGGTCTCAGGGGGCTACACCTTC
j_gene: TRBJ1-2
abundance: .
v_gene: TRBV5-1
d_gene: .

CDR3aa: CASRHRLALGYNEQFF
CDR3nt: TGTGCCAGCAGACACCGACTAGCCCTCGGTTACAATGAGCAGTTCTTC
j_gene: TRBJ2-1
abundance: .
v_gene: TRBV28
d_gene: TRBD2

CDR3aa: CASSPDLYGYTF
CDR3nt: TGTGCCAGCAGCCCGGACCTCTATGGCTACACCTTC
j_gene: TRBJ1-2
abundance: .
v_gene: TRBV28
d_gene: .

CDR3aa: CASSLSTGNSNQPQHF
CDR3nt: TGTGCCAGCAGCTTATCCACGGGGAATAGCAATCAGCCCCAGCATTTT
j_gene: TRBJ1-5
abundance: .
v_gene: TRBV7-9
d_gene: .